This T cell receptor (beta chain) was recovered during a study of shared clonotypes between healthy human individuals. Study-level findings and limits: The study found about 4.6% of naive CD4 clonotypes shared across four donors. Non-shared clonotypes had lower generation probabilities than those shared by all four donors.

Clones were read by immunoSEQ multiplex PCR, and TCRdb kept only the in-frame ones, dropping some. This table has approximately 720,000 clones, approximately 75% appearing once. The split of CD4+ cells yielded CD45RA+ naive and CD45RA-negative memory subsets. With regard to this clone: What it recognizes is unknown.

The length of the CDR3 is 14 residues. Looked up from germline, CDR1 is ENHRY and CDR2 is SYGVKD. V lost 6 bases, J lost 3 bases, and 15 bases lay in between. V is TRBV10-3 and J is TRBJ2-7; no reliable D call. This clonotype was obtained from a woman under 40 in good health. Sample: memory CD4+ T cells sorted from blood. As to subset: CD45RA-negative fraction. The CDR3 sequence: CAIRNPDGDYEQYF. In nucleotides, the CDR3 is TGTGCCATCAGGAACCCTGATGGGGACTACGAGCAGTACTTC.